The 17 T cell receptor beta chains reported below all come from one sample, sequenced in a study of identical twins. One entry per CDR3 protein, called by TCRdb with MiXCR from the 5' RACE reads. The top ten clones hold approximately 0.9% of a sample with 400,000 to 550,000 distinct CDR3 sequences, roughly an eighth of them seen once. This sample was also put to use in a study of yellow fever vaccine responses in identical twins.

Source material: CD4+ T cells sorted from blood. Receptors were obtained from a woman between 18 and 30 years old in good health.

This chain connects TRBV6-2 or TRBV6-3 to TRBJ2-4; a possible D gene is TRBD1 (5 bases). Germline loops: CDR1 MNHEY, CDR2 SVGEGT. The CDR3 is 16 amino acids. Trimming cost V 2 bases and J 3 bases, with 14 bases left between them. Here the CDR3 DNA reads TGTGCCAGCAGTTACCCTGCAGGGTATGACAAAAACATTCAGTACTTC. Protein product: CASSYPAGYDKNIQYF.

This clonotype was detected many times. This chain connects TRBV5-1 to TRBJ2-7; D is perhaps TRBD1 or TRBD2 (5 bases each). The germline V gene encodes CDR1 SGHRS and CDR2 YFSETQ. CDR3 size: 13 residues. V lost 4 bases and J lost 2, with 10 bases in between. The CDR3 nucleotides are TGCGCCAGCAGCCCCCCGGGGCCCTACGAGCAGTACTTC. Its protein is CASSPPGPYEQYF.

The chain joins TRBV6-2 or TRBV6-3 to TRBJ2-7, with 9 bases matching TRBD1. Germline V gene data show CDR1 as MNHEY and CDR2 as SVGEGT. The CDR3 runs to 16 residues. V trimming: 6 bases; J trimming: 6 bases; junction bases outside the gene matches: 15. The CDR3 DNA sequence: TGTGCCAGCAGCCCCATTCGGAACAGGGGGCATGGCGAGCAGTACTTC. Residues: CASSPIRNRGHGEQYF.

The chain employs TRBV7-2 and TRBJ2-2; no definite D call. V was pared by 8 bases and J by 8 bases, with 12 bases between. Per the germline V gene, CDR1 is SGHTA and CDR2 is FQGNSA. This CDR3 comprises 12 residues. CDR3 loop: CASSPLRGELFF. CDR3 bases: TGTGCCAGCTCCCCCCTGAGGGGGGAGCTGTTTTTT.

This clonotype showed up just a few times. The chain combines TRBV6-2 or TRBV6-3 with TRBJ2-1; D perhaps matches TRBD1 (7 bases). Trimming removed 7 bases from V and 6 bases from J, with 19 bases in between. The CDR3 consists of 15 residues. Germline V gene lookup returns CDR1 MNHEY and CDR2 SVGEGT. The CDR3 DNA reads TGTGCCAGCACTAGGGGGCTAGCGCCGCTCAATGAGCAGTTCTTC. Amino acids: CASTRGLAPLNEQFF.

This rearrangement joins TRBV20-1 to TRBJ2-7, with 9 positions matching TRBD1. Germline V lookup: CDR1 DFQATT, CDR2 SNEGSKA (reference sequence). The V gene end was trimmed by 0 bases and the J gene end by 1 base; junction bases not matched to a gene: 4. There are 15 residues in the CDR3. The CDR3 sequence is CSARELGQGSYEQYF. The CDR3 DNA sequence: TGCAGTGCTAGAGAGCTGGGACAGGGTTCCTACGAGCAGTACTTC.

This clonotype has a handful of counts. The genes are TRBV7-2 and TRBJ2-3, with 7 bases matching TRBD2. CDR3 length: 15 amino acids. CDR1 and CDR2 from the germline V gene are SGHTA and FQGNSA. The trim removed 6 bases at V and 0 bases at J, leaving 6 bases unmatched. The CDR3 here is CASRRLAQSTDTQYF. The DNA of the CDR3 is TGTGCCAGCAGAAGACTAGCTCAGAGCACAGATACGCAGTATTTT.

This clonotype was observed a handful of times. The chain recombines TRBV6-1 with TRBJ2-3; D is unresolved. V was cut by 6 bases and J by 2 bases, with 15 bases left in between. The germline V gene encodes CDR1 MNHNS and CDR2 SASEGT. This CDR3 contains 15 residues. This CDR3 is CASSSTINPTDTQYF. CDR3 sequence (DNA): TGTGCCAGCAGCTCCACCATAAACCCCACAGATACGCAGTATTTT.

This clonotype was recorded many times. This rearrangement joins TRBV10-2 to TRBJ2-2; 8 bases map to TRBD1. The junction had 5 bases not matched to a gene; V was cut back by 3 bases and J by 5 bases. This CDR3 comprises 15 residues. Germline V gene sequence: CDR1 WSHSY, CDR2 SAAADI. CDR3 coding DNA: TGCGCCAGCAGTGAACAGGGGGATGGGACCGGGGAGCTGTTTTTT. It translates to CASSEQGDGTGELFF.

There are many counts of this clonotype. This chain connects TRBV29-1 to TRBJ1-3; D gene unclear. There are 16 residues in the CDR3. V dropped 0 bases and J dropped 0 bases, with 12 bases sitting between them. The germline V gene encodes CDR1 SQVTM and CDR2 ANQGSEA. CDR3 bases: TGCAGCGTTGAAGATCAGCAGGCGCGCTCTGGAAACACCATATATTTT. Its translation is CSVEDQQARSGNTIYF.

The genes are TRBV9 and TRBJ1-5; D is perhaps TRBD1 (6 bases). Germline values: CDR1 SGDLS, CDR2 YYNGEE. This CDR3 has 14 amino acids. The V gene lost 7 bases and the J gene lost 6 bases, with 17 bases spanning the gap. The CDR3, as DNA: TGTGCCAGCGCGGCCGAAGGGGGAGGTCAGCCCCAGCATTTT. Residues: CASAAEGGGQPQHF.

In its sample, this clonotype was seen a few times. CDR3 in DNA: TGCAGTGCTCACGACGGCGCCCAAGAGACCCAGTACTTC. Amino acid sequence: CSAHDGAQETQYF. The chain joins TRBV20-1 to TRBJ2-5; D gene uncertain. Trimming left V 5 bases short and J 1 base short, with 11 bases between. Germline V gene lookup returns CDR1 DFQATT and CDR2 SNEGSKA (reference sequence). The CDR3 length is 13 residues.

A few counts support this clonotype. An end of the junction differs from the germline gene, which may be a read error. V is TRBV20-1 and J is TRBJ2-1; 7 bases are shared with TRBD2. Germline assignment: CDR1 DFQATT and CDR2 SNEGSKA (reference sequence). The CDR3 runs 14 residues. The CDR3 here is CSAQRDPSNNEQFF. CDR3 sequence (DNA): TGCAGTGCTCAGCGGGACCCCTCCAACAATGAGCAGTTCTTC.

V gene TRBV7-9 combines with J gene TRBJ1-4; a possible D gene is TRBD1 (6 bases). CDR1 and CDR2 (germline): SEHNR, FQNEAQ (reference sequence). With 1 base removed from V and 7 bases from J, the gap between germline ends came to 7 bases. The CDR3 is 13 residues long. CDR3 sequence: CASSLGGGEKLFF. In DNA form, the CDR3 reads TGTGCCAGCAGCTTAGGAGGGGGTGAAAAACTGTTTTTT.

The chain carries TRBV3-1 and TRBJ2-2; D is possibly TRBD2 (5 bases). With 3 bases removed from V and 9 bases from J, the gap between germline ends came to 14 bases. The CDR3 runs 14 residues. CDR1 and CDR2 (germline): LGHDT, YNNKEL (reference sequence). The CDR3 protein is CASSQRAPRRELFF. The DNA for the CDR3 is TGTGCCAGCAGCCAGCGGGCCCCCCGGCGGGAGCTGTTTTTT.

The genes are TRBV11-2 and TRBJ2-1; 9 bases are a match to TRBD2. V lost 3 bases, J lost 5 bases, and 20 bases stayed unmatched. There are 20 residues in the CDR3. The germline gives CDR1 SGHAT, CDR2 FQNNGV. CDR3 DNA: TGTGCCAGCAGCTTTCGTTCTAAGGTCCTTGCGGGAGGGCGGAACAATGAGCAGTTCTTC. Protein product: CASSFRSKVLAGGRNNEQFF.

This clonotype was seen at least ten times. The chain is built from TRBV29-1 and TRBJ1-2; a weak D match, TRBD1 (5 bases). Germline V gene sequence: CDR1 SQVTM, CDR2 ANQGSEA. CDR3 size: 13 residues. V lost 4 bases to trimming and J lost 3 bases, with 12 bases between them. The CDR3: CSVVGPLYYGYTF. The CDR3 region has the DNA TGCAGCGTTGTGGGACCGCTCTACTATGGCTACACCTTC. The whole variable domain, filled in from reference TRBV29-1 and TRBJ1-2, reads SAVISQKPSRDICQRGTSLTIQCQVDSQVTMMFWYRQQPGQSLTLIATANQGSEATYESGFVIDKFPISRPNLTFSTLTVSNMSPEDSSIYLCSVVGPLYYGYTFGSGTRLTVV.